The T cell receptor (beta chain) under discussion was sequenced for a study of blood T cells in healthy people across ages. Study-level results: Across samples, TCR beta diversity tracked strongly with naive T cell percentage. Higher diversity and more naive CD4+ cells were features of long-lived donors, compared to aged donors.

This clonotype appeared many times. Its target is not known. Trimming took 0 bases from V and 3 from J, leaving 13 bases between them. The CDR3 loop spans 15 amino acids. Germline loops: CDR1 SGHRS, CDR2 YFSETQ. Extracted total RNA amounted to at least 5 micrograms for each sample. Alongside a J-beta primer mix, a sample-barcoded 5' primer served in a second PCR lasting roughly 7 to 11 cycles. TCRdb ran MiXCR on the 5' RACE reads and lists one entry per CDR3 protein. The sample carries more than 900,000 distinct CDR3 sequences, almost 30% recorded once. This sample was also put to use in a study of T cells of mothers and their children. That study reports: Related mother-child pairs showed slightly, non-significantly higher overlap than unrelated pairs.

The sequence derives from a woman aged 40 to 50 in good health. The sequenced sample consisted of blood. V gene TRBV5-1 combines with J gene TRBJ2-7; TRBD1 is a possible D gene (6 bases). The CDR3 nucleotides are TGCGCCAGCAGCTTGGCTTCAGGGGCGGTCTACGAGCAGTACTTC. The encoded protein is CASSLASGAVYEQYF. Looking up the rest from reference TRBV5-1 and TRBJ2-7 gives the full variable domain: KAGVTQTPRYLIKTRGQQVTLSCSPISGHRSVSWYQQTPGQGLQFLFEYFSETQRNKGNFPGRFSGRQFSNSRSEMNVSTLELGDSALYLCASSLASGAVYEQYFGPGTRLTVT.